This is a list of T cell receptor beta chains from one sample in a study of cytomegalovirus exposure and HLA in healthy donors. Here immunoSEQ multiplex PCR was the method, and the copy in TCRdb shows in-frame clones only, minus some. The repertoire holds approximately 140,000 clones, with about 80% as singletons. Sequencing was performed on PBMCs. The receptors were gathered from a male donor in good health and CMV-seronegative. CDR3s include the opening cysteine and the closing phenylalanine or tryptophan. A D gene is named only where the DNA matches it firmly. Expanded clones are given a class, and other clones once, few, many or no size at all.

.,.,TRBV19,TRBJ1-1,TGTGCCAGTAGTATAGGGGGGGGCACTGAAGCTTTCTTT,CASSIGGGTEAFF
.,.,TRBV15,TRBJ1-1,TGTGCCACCAGCAGGACTAGGGAGTCCGGGGCTTTCTTT,CATSRTRESGAFF
.,.,TRBV5-8,TRBJ1-4,TGTGCCAGCAGCTTGGGACAGGCTGGTGTAGGAGAAAAACTGTTTTTT,CASSLGQAGVGEKLFF
.,.,TRBV5-1,TRBJ2-7,TGCGCCAGCAGCTTGTTAGGGGACACGGAGAGGATACCATACGAGCAGTACTTC,CASSLLGDTERIPYEQYF
.,.,TRBV19,TRBJ1-1,TGTGCCAGTCGCGAGGCCACTGAAGCTTTCTTT,CASREATEAFF
once,.,TRBV19,TRBJ1-5,TGTGCCAGTAGTCTCGTGGGCCCGGGGGGCAATCAGCCCCAGCATTTT,CASSLVGPGGNQPQHF
.,TRBD2,TRBV28,TRBJ2-3,TGTGCCAGCAGTCAGAGCGGGGGCGGAGATACGCAGTATTTT,CASSQSGGGDTQYF
.,.,TRBV7-9,TRBJ1-5,TGTGCCAGCAGCTCCGCGGGCAGAAATTATCAGCCCCAGCATTTT,CASSSAGRNYQPQHF
few,.,TRBV4-2,TRBJ1-4,TGTGCCAGCAGCCAAGTCGTCGGGAGTATGGTAAAACTGTTTTTT,CASSQVVGSMVKLFF
.,.,TRBV4-3,TRBJ1-2,TGCGCCAGCAGCCCCAGGTCCGTCGCTAATGGCTACACCTTC,CASSPRSVANGYTF
.,TRBD1,TRBV25-1,TRBJ2-5,TGTGCCAGCTCCCCCCAGGGGGTCGAGACCCAGTACTTC,CASSPQGVETQYF
.,.,TRBV5-8,TRBJ1-2,TGTGCCAGCAGCCCGAGTGTTAACTATGGCTACACCTTC,CASSPSVNYGYTF
.,TRBD2,TRBV11-3,TRBJ2-3,TGTGCCAGCAGCTTGCGGGGGTCAGATACGCAGTATTTT,CASSLRGSDTQYF
.,.,TRBV5-8,TRBJ2-2,TGTGCCGGAGGGAGATCGAACACCGGGGAGCTGTTTTTT,CAGGRSNTGELFF
.,.,TRBV7-8,TRBJ1-1,TGTGCCAGCAGCTTAATCGACACTGAAGCTTTCTTT,CASSLIDTEAFF
.,.,TRBV30,TRBJ2-1,TGTGCCTGGAGTGCCTTAGGGGGTAATGAGCAGTTCTTC,CAWSALGGNEQFF
once,.,TRBV7-8,TRBJ1-2,TGTGCCAGCAGCGTAGAACAGGGAATGAGCTACACCTTC,CASSVEQGMSYTF
.,TRBD1,TRBV6-1,TRBJ1-2,TGTGCCAGCAGTGGCTGGACAGGGGGAAATAACTATGGCTACACCTTC,CASSGWTGGNNYGYTF
once,.,TRBV13,TRBJ1-4,TGTGCCAGCAGCTTTTCTTCGATTAGGGGTGTTAATGAAAAACTGTTTTTT,CASSFSSIRGVNEKLFF
.,TRBD2,TRBV6-5,TRBJ2-7,TGTGCCAGCAGTTACTCAGCCGGGAGGGGTGGCTACGAGCAGTACTTC,CASSYSAGRGGYEQYF
.,.,TRBV9,TRBJ2-5,TGTGCCAGCAGCGCTCAGGGGGAGACCCAGTACTTC,CASSAQGETQYF
.,TRBD1,TRBV4-1,TRBJ1-5,TGCGCCAGCAGCCCCCCCGGACAGGCCCGTCAGCCCCAGCATTTT,CASSPPGQARQPQHF
.,.,TRBV5-6,TRBJ1-5,TGTGCCAGCAGCTTGGTCCAGGGCCAGCCCCAGCATTTT,CASSLVQGQPQHF
few,TRBD1,TRBV7-8,TRBJ1-1,TGTGCCAGCAGCACAATGGACAGGGGAAACACTGAAGCTTTCTTT,CASSTMDRGNTEAFF
.,.,TRBV4-2,TRBJ1-1,TGTGCCAGCAGCCAAGATCCCGGGGATGGGACTGAAGCTTTCTTT,CASSQDPGDGTEAFF